This T cell receptor (beta chain) was observed in a study of blood T cell repertoires in COVID-19. Study context: COVID-19 samples, acute and convalescent, were from the United States, Italy and Spain. Nucleic acid was either cDNA or gDNA, and it came from T cells, B-cell-depleted T cells, or PBMCs.

CDR1 is LNHNV, CDR2 YYDKDF, per germline (reference sequence). The CDR3 contains 16 residues. The V segment lost 0 bases and the J segment 4 bases; nucleotides outside the gene matches: 5. In the original workflow: Amplification of reference gene primers provided the estimated nucleated cell counts. Profiling relied on immunoSEQ multiplex PCR, and the TCRdb table lists in-frame clones only, not all of them. V and J calls and clone size are copied from that table; D and trimming were computed from the DNA. The sample carries under 85,000 clones, around 89% recorded once. The source is a man over 45 with acute or convalescent COVID-19. The genes are TRBV15 and TRBJ2-1; TRBD2 matches at 8 bases. The specimen was peripheral blood. For the CDR3, the DNA is TGTGCCACCAGCAGAGAACAGATAGCGGGGTACAATGAGCAGTTCTTC. Residues: CATSREQIAGYNEQFF.